These 21 T cell receptor beta chains were sequenced from one sample in a study of T-cell memory formation after mild COVID-19. TCRdb re-called the 5' RACE reads through MiXCR, storing one row per CDR3 protein. Among under 250,000 distinct CDR3 sequences listed, 7.5% to 10% were seen once. The material sequenced was PBMCs or a T cell subset sorted from them (not recorded which). The receptor source for this set is a man younger than 30 who had mild COVID-19 (a few samples of this study predate the infection). Cell type and time point are not known.

V and J are TRBV28 and TRBJ2-3; D call uncertain. The CDR3 length is 16 residues. The germline V and J ends were trimmed by 5 bases and 0 bases, with 15 bases remaining between them. Germline CDR1 reads MDHEN; CDR2 reads SYDVKM. The CDR3 is CASSGWGTPSTDTQYF. The CDR3 nucleotides read TGTGCCAGCAGTGGCTGGGGTACACCTAGCACAGATACGCAGTATTTT.

This chain uses TRBV5-5 with TRBJ2-3; 11 nucleotides match TRBD2. V shed 0 bases and J 11 bases; nucleotides not matched to a gene: 17. CDR1 is SGHKS, CDR2 YYEKEE, per germline (reference sequence). The CDR3 length is 18 residues. The DNA for the CDR3 is TGTGCCAGCAGCTTGGGGACTACAGCCGGGACTAGCGGCGCTGGGCAGTATTTT. This encodes CASSLGTTAGTSGAGQYF.

This clonotype was seen a handful of times. CDR3 nucleotides: TGTGCCAGCAGTCAGGGGACGGGGTTTTATAGCAATCAGCCCCAGCATTTT. Amino acid sequence: CASSQGTGFYSNQPQHF. This rearrangement joins TRBV27 to TRBJ1-5; TRBD1 is a possible D gene (6 bases). Trimming took off 5 bases at V and 0 bases at J, with 17 bases between the two ends. This CDR3 comprises 17 residues. Per germline, CDR1 MNHEY and CDR2 SMNVEV (reference sequence).

This clonotype was observed a few times. The chain links TRBV25-1 to TRBJ2-2; D uncertain. Germline assignment: CDR1 MGHDK and CDR2 SYGVNS. V dropped 6 bases and J dropped 1 base, with 9 bases sitting between them. CDR3 size: 14 residues. The CDR3, as DNA: TGTGCCAGCAGAGGGTGGGAGAACACCGGGGAGCTGTTTTTT. Amino acid sequence: CASRGWENTGELFF.

Note on this clonotype: Sequence at one end of the junction differs from germline and may be a read error. The rearrangement uses TRBV7-9 and TRBJ1-1; D is ambiguous. This CDR3 has 16 amino acids. The germline V gene has CDR1 SEHNR and CDR2 FQNEAQ (reference sequence). The CDR3 loop reads CAISPKRRIMNTEAFF. CDR3 nucleotide sequence: TGTGCCATCAGCCCCAAAAGACGTATCATGAACACTGAAGCTTTCTTT. Variable domain in full (rest from reference TRBV7-9 and TRBJ1-1): DTGVSQNPRHKITKRGQNVTFRCDPISEHNRLYWYRQTLGQGPEFLTYFQNEAQLEKSRLLSDRFSAERPKGSFSTLEIQRTEQGDSAMYLCAISPKRRIMNTEAFFGQGTRLTVV.

V is TRBV6-5 and J is TRBJ2-2; D is uncertain. This CDR3 contains 13 residues. V shed 8 bases and J shed 1 base, with 8 bases lying between them. Looked up from germline, CDR1 is MNHEY and CDR2 is SVGAGI. The CDR3, as DNA: TGTGCCAGCCTTCCACAGAACACCGGGGAGCTGTTTTTT. Residues: CASLPQNTGELFF.

The chain combines TRBV7-9 with TRBJ1-1; unclear D gene. The ends were cut back, 4 bases at V and 6 bases at J, with 9 bases in the middle. CDR1 SEHNR and CDR2 FQNEAQ come from the germline V gene (reference sequence). This CDR3 comprises 12 residues. The CDR3 DNA reads as TGTGCCAGCAGCTACCCTTGGGCTGAAGCTTTCTTT. As protein: CASSYPWAEAFF.

The CDR3 DNA sequence: TGCGCCAGCAGCGTTGCGGGACAGGCCAACTATGGCTACACCTTC. It codes for CASSVAGQANYGYTF. The genes are TRBV5-1 and TRBJ1-2, with 8 bases that match TRBD1. V dropped 4 bases and J dropped 2; count of bases not matched to a gene: 7. Looked up from germline, CDR1 is SGHRS and CDR2 is YFSETQ. The CDR3 contains 15 residues. Full variable domain (rest looked up from reference TRBV5-1 and TRBJ1-2): KAGVTQTPRYLIKTRGQQVTLSCSPISGHRSVSWYQQTPGQGLQFLFEYFSETQRNKGNFPGRFSGRQFSNSRSEMNVSTLELGDSALYLCASSVAGQANYGYTFGSGTRLTVV.

This clonotype was detected a few times. The chain joins TRBV10-3 to TRBJ2-7, with D unclear. From germline, CDR1 is ENHRY and CDR2 SYGVKD. V dropped 10 bases and J dropped 5 bases, with 18 bases sitting between them. This CDR3 comprises 13 residues. CDR3 bases: TGTGCCACCTCAGACCCTGACATGAACGAGCAGTACGTC. It yields the protein CATSDPDMNEQYV.

The sample holds many counts of this clonotype. This chain joins TRBV24-1 and TRBJ2-1, with TRBD2 as a possible D gene (6 bases). V lost 7 bases and J lost 5, with 20 bases in between. Germline values: CDR1 KGHDR, CDR2 SFDVKD. The CDR3 is 16 residues long. The CDR3: CATRDPGLNTDNEQFF. CDR3 in DNA: TGTGCCACCAGAGATCCAGGACTAAATACCGACAATGAGCAGTTCTTC.

At least ten counts were recorded for this clonotype. This sequence joins TRBV5-5 and TRBJ1-4; D unresolved. This CDR3 has 14 amino acids. From germline, CDR1 is SGHKS and CDR2 YYEKEE (reference sequence). V was pared by 0 bases and J by 6 bases, with 9 bases between. CDR3 residues: CASSLGLGHEKLFF. The CDR3 coding sequence is TGTGCCAGCAGCTTGGGATTGGGCCATGAAAAACTGTTTTTT.

V and J are TRBV19 and TRBJ2-1, with TRBD2 as a possible D gene (6 bases). The CDR3 loop spans 14 amino acids. The germline gives CDR1 LNHDA, CDR2 SQIVND (reference sequence). V was shortened by 5 bases and J by 8 bases, with 16 bases between the two germline ends. The CDR3 DNA reads TGTGCCAGTAGTGTTGTGATGGAGGGGTATGAGCAGTTCTTC. Translating it yields CASSVVMEGYEQFF.

In this sample, this clonotype turned up a few times. This rearrangement joins TRBV4-2 to TRBJ2-3; D might be TRBD2 (7 bases). The CDR3 is made up of 16 amino acids. V was pared by 6 bases and J by 2 bases, with 18 bases between. CDR1 LGHNA and CDR2 YNFKEQ come from the germline V gene. The chain's CDR3 is CASRDGGGLLTDTQYF. CDR3 DNA sequence: TGTGCCAGCAGGGACGGCGGGGGCCTCCTCACAGATACGCAGTATTTT.

In this sample, this clonotype turned up a few times. The rearrangement links TRBV10-3 to TRBJ2-7, with D unresolved. This CDR3 has 13 amino acids. Trimming shortened V by 10 bases and J by 0 bases, and 13 bases separated the two germline ends. Germline V gives CDR1 ENHRY, CDR2 SYGVKD. CDR3 DNA sequence: TGTGCCACCTCCTTGGGCTACTCCTACGAGCAGTACGTC. Translation gives CATSLGYSYEQYV.

The chain has TRBV7-2 and TRBJ2-1; 9 bases align to TRBD1. Germline CDR1 and CDR2: SGHTA and FQGNSA. The CDR3 covers 15 residues. The junction had 7 bases not matched to a gene; V was cut back by 5 bases and J by 5 bases. CDR3 coding DNA: TGTGCCAGCAGCCTGGACAGGGGACCCCACAATGAGCAGTTCTTC. This gives the protein CASSLDRGPHNEQFF.

This clonotype was found many times. The chain combines TRBV4-2 with TRBJ2-2; tentatively, D is TRBD1 or TRBD2 (5 bases each). The CDR3 contains 15 residues. V was cut by 1 base and J by 5 bases, with 11 bases left in between. CDR1 is LGHNA and CDR2 is YNFKEQ in the germline V gene. In DNA, the CDR3 is TGTGCCAGCAGCCAAGTAGGGGACGAAACCGGGGAGCTGTTTTTT. Translation gives CASSQVGDETGELFF.

This chain joins TRBV7-2 and TRBJ2-3, with 11 bases lining up with TRBD2. J lost 5 bases, V lost 5 bases, and 6 bases had no gene match. CDR3 length: 15 residues. Per germline, CDR1 SGHTA and CDR2 FQGNSA. DNA of the CDR3: TGTGCCAGCAGCATGATAGCGGGGGGGGGAGATACGCAGTATTTT. This sequence encodes CASSMIAGGGDTQYF. The full variable domain, in which reference TRBV7-2 and TRBJ2-3 provide the parts outside the CDR3, is GAGVSQSPSNKVTEKGKDVELRCDPISGHTALYWYRQSLGQGLEFLIYFQGNSAPDKSGLPSDRFSAERTGGSVSTLTIQRTQQEDSAVYLCASSMIAGGGDTQYFGPGTRLTVL.

This clonotype has ten or more counts. The chain couples TRBV12-1 to TRBJ1-1. TRBV12-1 is an annotated pseudogene. This CDR3 has 11 amino acids. In nucleotides, the CDR3 is TGTGCCAGCAGCTTTGCCACTGAAGCTTTCTTT. Amino acid sequence: CASSFATEAFF.

The V and J genes are TRBV7-9 and TRBJ2-7, with D unclear. V gave up 5 bases and J gave up 3 bases, with 14 bases separating them. The CDR3 runs 14 residues. Germline CDR1 SEHNR, CDR2 FQNEAQ (reference sequence). CDR3 residues: CASSPSPWLYEQYF. As DNA, the CDR3 is TGTGCCAGCAGCCCTTCCCCCTGGCTCTACGAGCAGTACTTC.

There are many counts of this clonotype. The CDR3 bases are TGCGCCAGCTCTAGCGGGGCAGATACGCAGTATTTT. Translated, it gives CASSSGADTQYF. This chain uses TRBV10-2 with TRBJ2-3; 9 bases are shared with TRBD2. Unmatched junction bases numbered 1, after V lost 8 bases and J lost 4 bases. Germline loops: CDR1 WSHSY, CDR2 SAAADI. This CDR3 is built from 12 residues.

This clonotype has a handful of counts. V is TRBV14 and J is TRBJ2-1; D remains unclear. Germline CDR1 is SGHDN and CDR2 is FVKESK. The ends were cut back, 0 bases at V and 5 bases at J, with 14 bases in the middle. The CDR3 has 16 residues. The CDR3 nucleotides are TGTGCCAGCAGCCAAGATTCGGTGGTCATGGACAATGAGCAGTTCTTC. Translated, it gives CASSQDSVVMDNEQFF.